This section outlines one T cell receptor beta chain sequence together with its context. A much larger clone differs from this one at a single base, so this may be a read error. Patients picked for sequencing had shown CD8+CD57+ cell expansion detected by flow cytometry. Patients, without exception, had severe acquired aplastic anemia. None of the patients had been given any therapy when their blood was sampled. This sample is part of a study of CD8+CD57+ T cells in acquired aplastic anemia. Genomic DNA was employed as the template in profiling TCR beta VDJ and CDR3. TCRdb analysed the reads with MiXCR anew, one entry per CDR3 protein. The table records a few hundred thousand distinct CDR3 sequences, approximately 82% of them present only once. V was clipped by 0 bases and J by 4 bases, with 22 bases between them. CDR3 length: 18 residues. From germline, CDR1 is SGHVS and CDR2 FNYEAQ.

The rearrangement joins TRBV7-6 to TRBJ2-7; D possibly corresponds to TRBD1 (6 bases). This sequence was found in a human donor with aplastic anemia. The material sequenced was sorted CD4+, CD8+, or CD8+CD57+ T cells (not recorded which) from PBMCs. CDR3 loop: CASSLAHGTKEPQYEQYV. The CDR3 DNA is TGTGCCAGCAGCTTAGCCCACGGGACAAAAGAGCCCCAGTACGAGCAGTACGTC.